This TCR beta chain comes out of a study of Ad26.COV2.S vaccination and SARS-CoV-2 variants. Study results and caveats: Vaccinees displayed broader spike-specific TCR repertoires than placebo recipients.

Indicated treatment: over 15 received Ad26.COV2.S at low or high dose, single or two shots; five or six received placebo; per-sample allocation not given. On day 63 after the first injection, vaccine and placebo recipients gave samples. Recruitment in Boston yielded a donor of adult age, 18-55 years. The CDR3 sequence is 15 residues long. V lost 2 bases, J lost 5 bases, and 5 bases stayed unmatched. Germline loops: CDR1 LGHNA, CDR2 YSLEER. Clones were sequenced by immunoSEQ multiplex PCR, and TCRdb holds only the in-frame ones, with some missing. The data show roughly 330,000 clones, with 75% to 90% seen just once and 4.5% to 7% held by the top ten. Worth noting for this clone: Its specificity is not known.

The rearrangement joins TRBV4-3 to TRBJ1-1; the match to TRBD1 covers 10 bases. This sequence was found in a person aged 18-65 years who received the Ad26.COV2.S COVID-19 vaccine or a placebo. The sample here was peripheral blood, taken in a trial of Ad26.COV2.S vaccine versus placebo. Written as DNA, the CDR3 is TGCGCCAGCAGCCAAAGGACAGGGGGGGGGACTGAAGCTTTCTTT. Translation gives CASSQRTGGGTEAFF.